A few counts support the clone carrying this T cell receptor (beta chain). A junction boundary mismatches the germline segment, possibly from a read error. The sample comes from a study of tumor and adjacent non-tumor tissue in lung cancer. Study-level information: There were around eleven adenocarcinoma, a couple of squamous cell carcinoma and 1 small cell lung cancer cases.

No cell sorting was done before RNA was extracted from the tissue. TCRbeta libraries were built with three rounds of nested PCR, modified from ARM-PCR. TCRdb re-called the multiplex PCR reads through MiXCR, storing one row per CDR3 protein. The table records about 200,000 distinct CDR3 sequences, about 71% of them present only once. CDR3 length: 15 amino acids. Germline-derived CDR1 and CDR2 are DFQATT and SNEGSKA (reference sequence). The receptor was derived from a man aged 60 to 75 with non-small cell lung cancer. What was sequenced was lung tumor tissue. This chain links TRBV20-1 with TRBJ2-3, with 7 bases matching TRBD2. CDR3 loop: CSVRGPSTSTDTLYF. DNA for the CDR3: TGCAGTGTTAGAGGACCCTCGACTAGCACAGATACGCTGTATTTT.